This T cell receptor beta chain is drawn from a study of cytomegalovirus exposure and HLA in healthy donors. For the study at large: In an early release, HLA-typed donors contributed about 80 million unique TCR sequences.

PCR was performed using 60 Vbeta and 13 Jbeta primers. Produced via immunoSEQ multiplex PCR; TCRdb's table is partial and in-frame only. The table has some 170,000 clones, 79% seen once; the top ten hold approximately 2.3%. The sequence was collected from a man between 35 and 55 years old in good health and CMV-seronegative. The sample comprised PBMCs.

The CDR3: CASSQDPIAGELFF. The DNA of the CDR3 is TGTGCCAGCAGCCAAGACCCTATAGCGGGGGAGCTGTTTTTT. The chain uses TRBV4-2 and TRBJ2-2; a possible D gene is TRBD2 (5 bases). In germline, CDR1 is LGHNA, CDR2 YNFKEQ. V lost 0 bases and J 8 bases, leaving 10 bases between the germline ends. This CDR3 contains 14 residues.